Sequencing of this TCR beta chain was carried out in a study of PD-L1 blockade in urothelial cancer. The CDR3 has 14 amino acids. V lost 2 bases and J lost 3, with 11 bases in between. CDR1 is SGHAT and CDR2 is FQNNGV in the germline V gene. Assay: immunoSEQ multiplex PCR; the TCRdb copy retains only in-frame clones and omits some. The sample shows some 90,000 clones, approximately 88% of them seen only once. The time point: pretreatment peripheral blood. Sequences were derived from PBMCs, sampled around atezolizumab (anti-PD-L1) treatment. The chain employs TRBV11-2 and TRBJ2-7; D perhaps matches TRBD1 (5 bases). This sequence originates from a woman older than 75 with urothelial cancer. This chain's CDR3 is CASSLTPGLYEQYF. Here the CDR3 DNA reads TGTGCCAGCAGCTTAACCCCAGGGCTCTACGAGCAGTACTTC.